This T cell receptor beta chain stems from a study of blood T cell repertoires in COVID-19. Original handling: For nucleated cells, counts were estimated from reference gene primer amplification. Some clones are missing from TCRdb's copy, which holds only in-frame ones; the method was immunoSEQ multiplex PCR. V and J calls and clone size come straight from that table; D and trimming were deduced from the DNA. The sample consists of approximately 300,000 clones, 70% to 90% of them appearing once. Germline V CDR1 and CDR2: SGDLS, YYNGEE. CDR3 length: 14 amino acids. V was trimmed by 0 bases and J by 0 bases, leaving 7 bases between them. This clone has only one observation. The sample carries other DNA sequences with the same CDR3.

Sequences were obtained from peripheral blood. This rearrangement joins TRBV9 to TRBJ2-7; D uncertain. The clonotype comes from a man aged 18 to 30 who had recovered from COVID-19. The CDR3 bases are TGTGCCAGCAGCGTAGGAGGCAGCTCCTACGAGCAGTACTTC. Amino acids: CASSVGGSSYEQYF.